The 9 T cell receptor beta chains given below trace back to one sample, sequenced in a study of cytomegalovirus exposure and HLA in healthy donors. With 60 Vbeta and 13 Jbeta primers, the PCR was carried out. Generated by immunoSEQ multiplex PCR, the TCRdb table keeps only in-frame clones and is missing some. The sample lists 150,000 to 200,000 clones; roughly 80% were seen once. What was sequenced was PBMCs. These receptors came from a man aged 45-65 years in good health and CMV-seropositive.

The chain combines TRBV4-1 with TRBJ1-2; D may be TRBD1 (6 bases). The CDR3 runs 13 residues. The germline V gene has CDR1 MGHRA and CDR2 YSYEKL. V lost 5 bases and J lost 4, with 11 bases in between. The CDR3 DNA follows: TGCGCCAGCAGCTACGGACAGTCCTATGGCTACACCTTC. Residues: CASSYGQSYGYTF.

V usage is TRBV7-9 and J usage is TRBJ2-3, with 12 positions matching TRBD2. With V trimmed by 2 bases and J by 4 bases, 10 bases remained unmatched. Germline V gene sequence: CDR1 SEHNR, CDR2 FQNEAQ (reference sequence). The CDR3 spans 18 residues. Here the CDR3 reads CASSLWWLAGGRADTQYF. The CDR3 region has the DNA TGTGCCAGCAGCTTATGGTGGCTAGCGGGAGGGAGGGCAGATACGCAGTATTTT.

The chain links TRBV19 to TRBJ1-4, with TRBD1 as a possible D gene (5 bases). The CDR3 runs to 15 residues. CDR1 LNHDA and CDR2 SQIVND come from the germline V gene (reference sequence). V was shortened by 4 bases and J by 10 bases, with 19 bases between the two germline ends. The DNA for the CDR3 is TGTGCCAGTAGTAGAGTCGGATCAGACAGTGGAAAACTGTTTTTT. Residues: CASSRVGSDSGKLFF.

The genes are TRBV6-6 and TRBJ2-7; D is possibly TRBD1 (6 bases). V lost 7 bases to trimming and J lost 3 bases, with 13 bases between them. CDR3 length: 13 amino acids. The germline gives CDR1 MNHNY, CDR2 SVGAGI (reference sequence). The DNA of the CDR3 is TGTGCCAGCACCCCCGAGGGGGTCTACGAGCAGTACTTC. As protein: CASTPEGVYEQYF.

This clone was observed a few times. The chain has TRBV7-6 and TRBJ2-2; TRBD1 might be the D (7 bases). Germline V gene lookup returns CDR1 SGHVS and CDR2 FNYEAQ. V was cut by 2 bases and J by 6 bases, with 13 bases left in between. This CDR3 comprises 15 residues. CDR3 coding DNA: TGTGCCAGCAGCTTATTGGGAGGACAGGCCGGGGAGCTGTTTTTT. Its translation: CASSLLGGQAGELFF.

The chain recombines TRBV19 with TRBJ2-7, with a weak D call TRBD1 (6 bases). V was trimmed by 5 bases and J by 2 bases, leaving 13 bases between them. Germline loops: CDR1 LNHDA, CDR2 SQIVND (reference sequence). The CDR3 has 14 amino acids. CDR3 in amino acids: CASSPRDNTYEQYF. The CDR3 nucleotides read TGTGCCAGTAGTCCCCGGGACAACACCTACGAGCAGTACTTC.

The rearrangement uses TRBV5-1 and TRBJ1-1, with a tentative D call TRBD1 (6 bases). CDR1 is SGHRS, CDR2 YFSETQ, per germline. V lost 4 bases and J lost 4, with 17 bases in between. The CDR3 contains 15 residues. The CDR3 coding sequence is TGCGCCAGCAGCAATGAGGGCGGGGGGCCCACTGAAGCTTTCTTT. Translating it yields CASSNEGGGPTEAFF.

This chain links TRBV28 with TRBJ1-6, with 9 positions matching TRBD1. V lost 6 bases and J lost 9; bases outside the gene matches: 21. Per germline, CDR1 MDHEN and CDR2 SYDVKM. The CDR3 covers 19 residues. The CDR3 loop reads CASSNFQISTGTGSSPLHF. In nucleotides, the CDR3 is TGTGCCAGCAGCAATTTCCAGATATCGACCGGGACAGGGAGTTCACCCCTCCACTTT.

This chain joins TRBV5-5 and TRBJ2-7; 7 nucleotides line up with TRBD2. Germline CDR1 and CDR2: SGHKS and YYEKEE (reference sequence). The CDR3 runs to 15 residues. Losses at the gene ends were 0 bases for V and 2 bases for J; bases not matched to a gene: 5. Here the CDR3 reads CASSLGWGGAYEQYF. CDR3 in DNA: TGTGCCAGCAGCTTGGGGTGGGGGGGGGCCTACGAGCAGTACTTC.